A selection of T cell receptor beta chains follows, all from one sample in a study of CD8+ T cells in alopecia areata. Here immunoSEQ multiplex PCR was the method, and the copy in TCRdb shows in-frame clones only, minus some. The sample contains more than 150,000 clones, 40% to 65% of which appear only once. The sample was CD8+ T cells sorted from blood, taken at roughly week 53, from a patient treated with tofacitinib. The receptors shown here come from a human donor with alopecia areata. Both conserved end residues are part of each CDR3. The D gene is left open where the match is weak. The size of a clone is reported for some rows only, either as once, few or many, or as a class for expanded clones.

D,V,J,size,CDR3,DNA
TRBD2,TRBV4-1,TRBJ2-7,few,CASSHRRGTRGYEQYF,TGCGCCAGCAGCCATCGACGAGGCACGCGGGGGTACGAGCAGTACTTC
.,TRBV6-5,TRBJ2-5,few,CASSFQETQYF,TGTGCCAGCAGTTTCCAAGAGACCCAGTACTTC
.,TRBV23-1,TRBJ1-1,few,CASSQYLLEAFF,TGCGCCAGCAGTCAATACCTACTTGAAGCTTTCTTT
.,TRBV6-6,TRBJ2-7,few,CASSYSRVQNSYEQYF,TGTGCCAGCAGTTACTCCAGGGTACAAAATTCCTACGAGCAGTACTTC
.,TRBV13,TRBJ2-3,.,CASSLGQGGDTQYF,TGTGCCAGCAGCTTAGGACAGGGAGGAGATACGCAGTATTTT
.,TRBV6-5,TRBJ1-1,.,CASSIIQGSEAFF,TGTGCCAGCAGTATAATACAGGGTTCTGAAGCTTTCTTT
.,TRBV4-3,TRBJ1-1,few,CASSQARVNTEAFF,TGCGCCAGCAGCCAAGCGAGGGTGAACACTGAAGCTTTCTTT
.,TRBV7-6,TRBJ2-7,.,CASSPIHAPGVEQYF,TGTGCCAGCAGTCCCATCCATGCGCCCGGGGTCGAGCAGTACTTC
.,TRBV12-5,TRBJ2-7,few,CASGLIGHEQYF,TGTGCTAGTGGTCTGATTGGCCACGAGCAGTACTTC
.,TRBV30,TRBJ1-4,.,CAWSPEASEKLFF,TGTGCCTGGAGTCCCGAGGCGAGCGAAAAACTGTTTTTT
TRBD2,TRBV4-1,TRBJ2-2,once,CASSQELAGNTGELFF,TGCGCCAGCAGCCAAGAGTTAGCGGGGAACACCGGGGAGCTGTTTTTT
.,TRBV13,TRBJ2-1,few,CASSPGLREQFF,TGTGCCAGCAGCCCGGGGCTCAGAGAGCAGTTCTTC
.,TRBV9,TRBJ2-6,.,CASSSEVTLKGANVLTF,TGTGCCAGCAGCTCAGAGGTGACACTTAAGGGGGCCAACGTCCTGACTTTC
.,TRBV29-1,TRBJ2-1,few,CSVELGPGTNIREQFF,TGCAGCGTTGAATTAGGGCCCGGGACCAACATCAGGGAGCAGTTCTTC
TRBD1,TRBV9,TRBJ1-6,.,CASSGQDRDNSPLHF,TGTGCCAGCAGCGGACAGGACAGGGATAATTCACCCCTCCACTTT
.,TRBV29-1,TRBJ1-2,few,CSALGRSNYGYTF,TGCAGCGCCCTGGGCCGTTCTAACTATGGCTACACCTTC
.,TRBV19,TRBJ2-6,.,CASSMETHSPSGANVLTF,TGTGCCAGTAGTATGGAGACCCATTCCCCGTCTGGGGCCAACGTCCTGACTTTC
.,TRBV14,TRBJ1-3,few,CASSLLRGSSGNTIYF,TGTGCCAGCAGCCTGCTACGAGGGAGCTCTGGAAACACCATATATTTT
.,TRBV7-2,TRBJ1-2,.,CASSLEYHYGYTF,TGTGCCAGCAGCTTAGAGTACCACTATGGCTACACCTTC
.,TRBV10-2,TRBJ1-2,few,CASSSGLEASGYTF,TGCGCCAGCAGTTCGGGGTTGGAGGCTTCTGGCTACACCTTC
TRBD1,TRBV28,TRBJ2-3,few,CASSLGGEGAGDTQYF,TGTGCCAGCAGTTTAGGAGGAGAGGGGGCGGGAGATACGCAGTATTTT
.,TRBV6-5,TRBJ1-2,.,CASRAELPYGYTF,TGTGCCAGCAGGGCGGAACTACCCTATGGCTACACCTTC
TRBD1,TRBV6-4,TRBJ2-1,.,CASSHGGTGGPQFF,TGTGCCAGCAGCCACGGGGGGACAGGGGGACCGCAGTTCTTC
.,TRBV5-6,TRBJ1-5,.,CASSVRYSNQPQHF,TGTGCCAGCAGCGTCAGGTATAGCAATCAGCCCCAGCATTTT
.,TRBV11-2,TRBJ1-1,.,CASSLGGARTEAFF,TGTGCCAGCAGCTTAGGGGGGGCCAGGACTGAAGCTTTCTTT
TRBD1,TRBV27,TRBJ2-7,.,CASSFRGQGPYEQYF,TGTGCCAGCAGTTTTCGTGGACAGGGCCCCTACGAGCAGTACTTC
.,TRBV13,TRBJ2-5,few,CASSLAGAQETQYF,TGTGCCAGCAGCTTGGCGGGGGCCCAAGAGACCCAGTACTTC
.,TRBV6-5,TRBJ2-1,.,CASSLINEQFF,TGTGCCAGCAGTCTCATAAATGAGCAGTTCTTC
.,TRBV5-6,TRBJ2-1,.,CASSFGGLEQFF,TGTGCCAGCAGCTTTGGAGGGCTTGAGCAGTTCTTC
.,TRBV5-1,TRBJ2-4,few,CASTRNIQYF,TGCGCCAGCACTAGAAACATTCAGTACTTC
TRBD1,TRBV29-1,TRBJ1-2,.,CSAPTGQQLYGYTF,TGCAGCGCTCCGACGGGACAGCAACTATATGGCTACACCTTC
TRBD1,TRBV6-5,TRBJ1-6,.,CASGTAINSPLHF,TGTGCCTCTGGGACAGCCATTAATTCACCCCTCCACTTT
TRBD1,TRBV29-1,TRBJ2-3,few,CSGMTGGSDTQYF,TGCAGCGGGATGACAGGGGGGTCAGATACGCAGTATTTT
TRBD1,TRBV7-2,TRBJ1-1,.,CASSQEGALTEAFF,TGTGCCAGCAGCCAAGAGGGGGCATTAACTGAAGCTTTCTTT
.,TRBV19,TRBJ2-7,.,CASSWTAESYEQYF,TGTGCCAGTAGTTGGACGGCGGAGTCCTACGAGCAGTACTTC
TRBD2,TRBV5-1,TRBJ2-1,.,CASSLPSGGANEQFF,TGCGCCAGCAGCTTACCTAGCGGGGGGGCCAATGAGCAGTTCTTC
.,TRBV7-2,TRBJ1-1,.,CASSTENQGVGTEAFF,TGTGCCAGCAGCACAGAAAATCAGGGAGTAGGGACTGAAGCTTTCTTT
.,TRBV29-1,TRBJ1-5,few,CSVATGDQPQHF,TGCAGCGTTGCGACGGGGGACCAGCCCCAGCATTTT
TRBD1,TRBV5-4,TRBJ2-5,.,CASSSVDRGYETQYF,TGTGCCAGCAGCTCGGTAGACAGGGGGTATGAGACCCAGTACTTC
.,TRBV6-5,TRBJ1-1,few,CASSEGEGEAFF,TGTGCCAGCAGTGAGGGGGAGGGTGAAGCTTTCTTT
.,TRBV5-6,TRBJ2-7,few,CASSLVGGIYEQYF,TGTGCCAGCAGCTTGGTTGGGGGTATCTACGAGCAGTACTTC
.,TRBV27,TRBJ2-7,.,CASSLSGGDPYEQYF,TGTGCCAGCAGTTTATCGGGGGGAGACCCCTACGAGCAGTACTTC
.,TRBV27,TRBJ1-5,.,CASSLSSRGLGNQPQHF,TGTGCCAGCAGTTTATCGTCGAGGGGATTGGGGAATCAGCCCCAGCATTTT
TRBD1,TRBV29-1,TRBJ2-5,.,CSVSTGVSQETQYF,TGCAGCGTCAGCACAGGGGTCTCCCAAGAGACCCAGTACTTC
TRBD1,TRBV4-3,TRBJ1-1,.,CASSQGRTGITEAFF,TGCGCCAGCAGCCAAGGGAGGACAGGGATTACTGAAGCTTTCTTT
.,TRBV4-1,TRBJ2-7,.,CASMGWGGSSYEQYF,TGCGCCAGCATGGGATGGGGTGGTAGTTCCTACGAGCAGTACTTC
TRBD1,TRBV5-6,TRBJ2-2,few,CASSLGDRATGELFF,TGTGCCAGCAGCTTGGGGGACAGGGCTACCGGGGAGCTGTTTTTT
TRBD1,TRBV13,TRBJ1-6,.,CASSFRQGANSPLYF,TGTGCCAGCAGCTTCCGACAGGGAGCCAATTCACCCCTCTACTTT
.,TRBV6-5,TRBJ1-1,few,CASSYQGAEAFF,TGTGCCAGCAGTTATCAAGGGGCTGAAGCTTTCTTT
.,TRBV6-5,TRBJ2-7,once,CASSYEASSYEQYF,TGTGCCAGCAGTTATGAGGCTAGCTCCTACGAGCAGTACTTC
.,TRBV25-1,TRBJ1-6,.,CATRGQARPNSPLHF,TGTGCCACCCGGGGCCAGGCCAGGCCCAATTCACCCCTCCACTTT
.,TRBV12-5,TRBJ1-2,few,CASGAQGDELYGYTF,TGTGCTAGTGGAGCACAGGGAGATGAGCTCTATGGCTACACCTTC
TRBD2,TRBV6-5,TRBJ2-1,.,CASRAGSYNEQFF,TGTGCCAGCAGAGCGGGGAGCTACAATGAGCAGTTCTTC
.,TRBV4-3,TRBJ1-5,.,CASSQERGYQPQHF,TGCGCCAGCAGCCAAGAAAGGGGGTATCAGCCCCAGCATTTT
.,TRBV5-6,TRBJ1-1,few,CASSLETGITEAFF,TGTGCCAGCAGCCTAGAAACGGGAATCACTGAAGCTTTCTTT
.,TRBV7-9,TRBJ2-5,.,CASSGFAETQYF,TGTGCCAGCAGCGGGTTTGCGGAGACCCAGTACTTC
.,TRBV30,TRBJ2-1,once,CAWSVGPQFF,TGTGCCTGGAGTGTGGGGCCGCAGTTCTTC